This TCR beta chain was identified during a study of T cells in Graves' hyperthyroidism and ophthalmopathy (dated 2019 in TCRdb). Looking at the study overall: Peripheral blood was collected at initial diagnosis, before any treatment. To identify TCR V-J signatures that set the groups apart, the researchers used a discovery cohort of 100 patients, made up of roughly 40 with Graves' ophthalmopathy and 55 to 65 with stable Graves' hyperthyroidism. Prospective prediction of ophthalmopathy was tested in an independent validation cohort of 18 to 20 hyperthyroidism patients and some 17 patients who later progressed to ophthalmopathy. The 100 or so discovery patients were divided at random into training and test sets in a 7:3 ratio. Thyroid tissue and blood T-cell repertoires from about 6 Graves' hyperthyroidism patients were also compared in the study. After sampling, hyperthyroidism patients received methimazole starting at 30 mg daily, and ophthalmopathy patients received high-dose intravenous methylprednisolone. The paper describes TCR Vbeta CDR3 sequencing of 140 or so peripheral blood samples, made up of approximately 40 ophthalmopathy patients, approximately 76 hyperthyroidism patients and 17 progressor patients.

The CDR3 runs 14 amino acids, cysteine and phenylalanine included. CDR3 DNA only is kept here, 42 bases in frame from base 1. CDR1 DFQATT and CDR2 SNEGSKA are derived from the germline V gene (reference sequence). The TCR beta CDR3 regions were amplified from RNA transcripts. For the first round of RT-PCR on the TCR CDR3, the HTBI primer set was used together with the Qiagen OneStep RT-PCR kit. A second multiplex PCR round built the libraries, followed by size selection and purification. Sequencing of the libraries was done on an Illumina HiSeq2000 using paired-end 100 bp reads. The study's own analysis went as follows. Raw data were processed with SOAPnuke, discarding reads with adapters, uncalled bases, mean Phred below 15, or no exact constant-primer or identifier match. COPE v1.2.5 was used to merge the high-quality paired reads, and each unique nucleotide sequence was defined as a clonotype. Clonotypes were aligned to IMGT TRBV, TRBD and TRBJ reference segments using MiTCR v1.1. The analysis was restricted to V-J combinations with a frequency above 0.0001, which together covered over 99% of the repertoires. The TCS score was defined as F50 (clonal expansion) divided by E x V (chaos), with BLOSUM62-based TCRdist calculated between CDR3 peptides within each V-J. Welch's t-statistics and random forest reduced around 550 V-J features to 13, which were used in a naive Bayes classifier (R e1071). TCRdb cleaned the public reads at Q25 with fastp, built clones with MiXCR and kept in-frame beta chains. Each entry is one CDR3 protein sequence, shown with its most common DNA and genes. For this entry, the V and J calls and clone size follow TCRdb and not the study's own pipeline. In all, the sample holds about 520,000 distinct CDR3 sequences, and roughly 25% of those were seen once. The ten largest account for around 11% of the sample.

In the ophthalmopathy patients, disease was moderately to severely active, with a Clinical Activity Score of 3 or more, a NOSPECS grade of 4 or more, and a duration of less than 3 months. The study excluded patients with uncontrolled infections, other autoimmune diseases, pregnancy or lactation. Diagnoses were established on the basis of clinical symptoms, serum thyroxine and TRAb, thyroid ultrasound, and orbital computed tomography. PBMCs were separated from about 10 ml of fresh peripheral blood using Ficoll-Paque density gradient centrifugation. Total RNA was extracted using Trizol reagent, and RNA quality was assessed on an Agilent 2100 Bioanalyzer. Points on this clonotype: Its target antigen remains unknown. A junction end diverges from the germline sequence, so it may reflect a read error.

Here is what the overall study found, with its caveats: In cross-validation, a model built on a 13 V-J signature told ophthalmopathy apart from stable hyperthyroidism with approximately 90% sensitivity and approximately 81% specificity, and in testing the same model reached 80%/75%. In validation, the model predicted progression to ophthalmopathy with roughly 70% sensitivity and approximately 72% specificity, a median of about 6 months before onset. No statistical method was used to fix the sample size in advance, and group allocation was not hidden from the investigators. Most expanded thyroid clonotypes (frequency above 0.001) were also found in blood, which suggests that blood repertoires may mirror thyroid immune responses.

The sample consisted of blood. The chain uses TRBV20-1 and TRBJ2-5; the D gene lacks a confident call. The TCR originated in a woman aged 25-40 years with Graves' ophthalmopathy. The base sequence is TGCAGTGCTAGATACGGCTTACCGGCAGAGGCCCAGTACTTC. Its protein reads: CSARYGLPAEAQYF.